Sequencing of this T cell receptor (beta chain) was carried out in a study of cytomegalovirus exposure and HLA in healthy donors (dated 2017 in TCRdb). Study-level background: According to an earlier analysis of a few hundred of the donors, 150 million to 200 million T cells yielded over 100 million unique TCR beta sequences and about 300 Gb of sequence data. Roughly 310 gigabases of sequencing data and 70 million to 85 million unique TCR sequences were included in an early release covering several hundred HLA-typed donors. Of the 350 to 450 genotyped donors, around 81% fell in the genetic ancestry cluster associated with self-reported Caucasian donors. The aim of the study was to test whether cataloging public T cell receptors could identify signatures of past pathogen exposure. Using immunosequencing, the study profiled T cell repertoires from roughly 650 subjects and related those repertoires to cytomegalovirus serostatus. A separate validation cohort of about 110 different subjects was used in addition to the approximately 700-subject first cohort. To predict cytomegalovirus infection status, the study combined high-throughput TCR immunosequencing, statistical association of individual TCRs with disease status, and machine learning. To study patterns of TCR occurrence, a later analysis re-analyzed previously published TCR beta repertoires from 666 donors and added high-resolution HLA genotyping. In the later analysis, no new phenotypic data were used to find candidate immune exposures; instead, reliance was placed on TCR beta sequences and their occurrence across donors. In an earlier analysis of 550 to 700 of the donors, high-throughput TCR beta sequencing was used to judge whether each TCR beta V gene segment behaved as functional or pseudogenic. Donor age, sex, ethnicity and CMV serostatus were compiled together with the repertoire data. In a later genetic analysis, genome-wide SNP genotypes for about 65% of the roughly 700 donors were used, and that subset was treated as a discovery cohort. Every repertoire in the discovery cohort had been generated on one and the same sequencing platform. Both class I and class II loci were covered by HLA typing, at four-digit resolution. The number of donors typed differed by locus, with about 629-630 for A, B, C, DRB1 and DQB1, roughly 550 for DQA1, 606 for DPA1, and approximately 470 for DPB1. About 5 DR-DQ haplotypes were handled as single units for association and clustering, since linkage in the cohort was strong. On average, around 240,000 unique TCR beta nucleotide sequences were sequenced per donor among some 420 genotyped donors of the cohort, with roughly 18% of those sequences being non-productive. Overall results and qualifications from the work: A later analysis associated about 16,000 TCR beta sequences with specific HLA alleles at a false discovery rate of 0.05. A later analysis reported that several top co-occurrence clusters appeared linked to parvovirus B19, influenza, CMV and Epstein-Barr virus. Immune exposure information for the cohort was limited to CMV serostatus. A cluster of highly shared sequence variants was judged likely to represent a technical artifact of the sequencing pipeline. The 87-base-pair reads could not distinguish some IMGT-functional V segments, including TRBV6-2 and TRBV6-3, so those segments were excluded. Assigning TCR associations to individual alleles was difficult when HLA alleles, especially DR and DQ, strongly co-occurred. A later genetic analysis reported fewer N-insertions in productive TCRs among donors in an Asian-associated ancestry cluster than the roughly 700-donor mean. A further reported finding was that TCR beta sequences accurately predicted the HLA-A and HLA-B alleles for most subjects in the first cohort. The classifier was reported to diagnose cytomegalovirus status with high specificity and sensitivity in both the original and validation cohorts. A few of the identified cytomegalovirus-associated TCR beta chains were confirmed in vitro to be specific for cytomegalovirus antigens. In a later analysis, most CMV-associated TCR beta chains were found to appear HLA-restricted, with HLA associations seemingly driven largely by CMV exposure. Most TCR sequences were seen in very few donors, while some public TCRs were found in many individuals. In a later analysis, HLA-associated TCR beta chains showed more clonal expansion and lower generation probabilities than non-associated chains that were equally common. In a later analysis, the rate of TCR association differed among HLA loci, with DRB1 alleles having the most associated TCRs and HLA-C alleles having the fewest. Because some donors lacked HLA typing at each locus, the association tests relied only on the typed subset. The authors suggested that the approach could potentially be generalized to other disease states and immunological phenotypes. The study gave a list of roughly 150 TCR beta chains associated with cytomegalovirus. The presence/absence analyses assumed that sequencing depth was roughly uniform across donors, and that assumption may not be true. Only TCR beta chains were sequenced in this cohort, and the absence of alpha or paired-chain data limited detectable features. Because counts were too low, 15 to 20 rarely observed V segments, including chromosome 9 orphons, were left out of the earlier analysis of 587 of the donors. An earlier analysis of some 590 of the donors showed that most TCR beta V segments appeared in productive rearrangements either about 87% or about 30% of the time, which broadly matched IMGT annotations. A later genetic analysis associated a missense DCLRE1C variant with V-gene and J-gene trimming of TCR beta chains, and an independent cohort replicated the association. Linkage disequilibrium might explain the correlated functional status among segregating V segments, but an unknown experimental factor could not be ruled out.

The cohort consisted of some 730 healthy bone marrow donors. All cohort members were sampled while nominally healthy, although unrecorded immune exposures were likely present. The donor tested CMV seropositive, placing the donor among the roughly 270 seropositive members of the cohort. A peripheral blood sample was collected from each donor, and TCR beta sequencing was performed on peripheral blood mononuclear cells. Genomic DNA was extracted from the blood cell samples with the Qiagen DNeasy Blood Extraction Kit. The trim is 3 bases for V and 4 bases for J, with a gap of 9 bases between the germline ends. The CDR3, from cysteine to phenylalanine, totals 12 residues. The only DNA kept is the CDR3, 36 bases in frame from the first base. Sequences SQVTM (CDR1) and ANQGSEA (CDR2) are obtained from the germline V gene. The library was generated by the immunoSEQ multiplex PCR assay. For the multiplex PCR, a mixture combining 60 forward primers for TCR Vbeta segments and 13 reverse primers for TCR Jbeta segments was used. A multiplex PCR assay on genomic DNA amplified the CDR3 region of rearranged TCR beta genes. Amplified TCR beta libraries were sequenced as 87-base-pair reads on the Illumina HiSeq System. The authors' analysis ran thus. A later analysis tallied roughly 76 million unique TCR beta chains across the 666 repertoires, and approximately 9.9 million of those chains were shared by two or more donors. Raw reads were error-corrected and collapsed into unique sequences by a nearest-neighbor algorithm in which closely related sequences were merged to remove PCR and sequencing errors. To assign V, D and J gene segments, CDR3 sequences were aligned to IMGT reference sequences. For a sequence to be retained, a match of at least six nucleotides to both a V gene segment and a J gene segment was required. Rearrangements were called productive when the CDR3 lacked stop codons and stayed in frame with V and J; all others were non-productive. CDR3 was defined according to IMGT convention as the region running from the second conserved V-encoded cysteine to the conserved J-encoded phenylalanine. The earlier analysis of about 500 of the donors excluded sequences that lacked an unambiguous match to a single V gene segment. An earlier analysis of 587 of the donors classified V segments as functional when productive rearrangements were above 56.7% and as segregating when the standard deviation between donors was above 5%. A statistical classification framework was built to diagnose cytomegalovirus status from the catalog of TCR beta chain sequences. V and J gene assignment, in a later analysis, came from comparing TCR nucleotide sequences with IMGT/GENE-DB human TR gene sequences. The TCRdist pipeline was used in a later analysis to assign CDR3 sequences and most-parsimonious VDJ recombination scenarios. In a later analysis, each TCR beta chain was defined by its CDR3 amino acid sequence together with its V-gene family, and reads without a unique V-gene family were excluded. As a way to deal with suspected cross-contamination and a sequencing artifact, a later analysis dropped hundreds of nucleotide sequences that were highly shared and had low generation probability. In a later analysis, a clonal expansion index for each public chain was calculated from normalized within-repertoire ranks of inferred template counts. Generation probabilities in a later analysis came from a VDJ recombination model fitted to out-of-frame rearrangements, and those results were checked against IGoR. A later analysis scored TCR-TCR, TCR-HLA and TCR-CMV co-occurrence with hypergeometric tests, applying a repertoire-size bias correction to TCR pairs. False discovery rates were estimated in a later analysis by permuting HLA or CMV assignments 20 times. In a later analysis, co-occurring TCRs were grouped using DBSCAN, and TCRdist sequence similarity was added for clustering within HLA-allele-positive subsets. For co-occurrence clustering, repertoires with fewer than 30,000 or more than 120,000 public chains were excluded, along with about five repertoires with anomalous nucleotide sharing. Entries here come from immuneACCESS through TCRdb and include only in-frame sequences with V and J called. Some clones fail to appear in such tables; in the studies checked, an unresolved V gene covers under half of the shortfall, and the cause of the remainder is unknown. V and J calls and clone size are as listed in that table; D and trimming were resolved from the DNA. The sample table shows about 160,000 clones, and 80% to 90% are seen once. The ten largest clones capture roughly 6.7% of the sample.

Note on this clone: Its antigen is unknown. The record has no base qualities; no much larger clone is one base away.

Material: PBMCs. The origin of this receptor is a man aged 50 to 60 in good health and CMV-seropositive. The chain uses TRBV29-1 and TRBJ1-2; TRBD1 is a possible D gene, resting on 5 matching bases. The encoded CDR3 is CSVDYRPYGYTF. The DNA sequence follows: TGCAGCGTTGATTACAGGCCCTATGGCTACACCTTC.